These T cell receptor beta chains were read from a single sample in a study of CD8 T cells in Susac syndrome. One entry per CDR3 protein, called by TCRdb with MiXCR from the immunoSEQ multiplex PCR reads. This sample has 200,000 to 250,000 distinct CDR3 sequences, with 80% to 95% found just once. Sequencing was done on a sample of CD8+ T cells from PBMCs. The origin of the receptors is a human donor with multiple sclerosis. Both conserved end residues are part of each CDR3.

TRBJ2-7,TRBV5-6,CASSLDIPGHEQYF
TRBJ2-7,TRBV6-1,CASSEGGGPTYEQYF
TRBJ2-1,TRBV15,CATSRDLGLGNEQFF
TRBJ2-7,TRBV5-4,CASSADWSSYEQYF
TRBJ2-5,TRBV20-1,CSASSVPWGSGTETQYF
TRBJ2-5,TRBV30,CAWEVQETQYF
TRBJ2-6,TRBV9,CASSATGSGANVLTF
TRBJ2-7,TRBV20-1,CSAHRDRHYEQYF
TRBJ2-7,TRBV7-2,CASSLEDRALYEQYF
TRBJ1-1,TRBV27,CASRTRARQILNTEAFF
TRBJ2-5,TRBV20-1,CSARVPGPTEETQYF